The rows below give T cell receptor beta chains drawn from one sample of a study of cytomegalovirus exposure and HLA in healthy donors. Data came from immunoSEQ multiplex PCR; TCRdb stores just in-frame clones and leaves some out. The data hold 170,000 or so clones, with less than 90% observed a single time. The sample comprised PBMCs. The source is a man between 18 and 29 years old in good health and CMV-seronegative. Each CDR3 is given with its conserved first and last residue. Fields, in order: CDR3 protein, V gene, J gene.

CASSSGTPEQFF,TRBV6-1,TRBJ2-1
CASSLRDRNQPQHF,TRBV27,TRBJ1-5
CASSYVSGSGELFF,TRBV7-9,TRBJ2-2
CAIRGTGSSPLHF,TRBV28,TRBJ1-6
CAISESTQRGDSFDEQFF,TRBV10-3,TRBJ2-1
CASSRGQTYEQYF,TRBV11-3,TRBJ2-7
CASRLGQGGNSPLHF,TRBV6-1,TRBJ1-6
CASSSGTREQFF,TRBV6-5,TRBJ2-1
CASRCGRPSTGNTIYF,TRBV12-2,TRBJ1-3
CASSTPNGGYTF,TRBV28,TRBJ1-2
CASSVTGGGTEAFF,TRBV19,TRBJ1-1
CAWNEEYEAFF,TRBV30,TRBJ1-1
CASSPLRAGRDEQYF,TRBV18,TRBJ2-7
CASSQARQGGATNEKLFF,TRBV4-2,TRBJ1-4
CASSFRPREGTQYF,TRBV5-6,TRBJ2-5
CASNGGTAEAFF,TRBV2,TRBJ1-1
CASSAIGRPGELFF,TRBV7-7,TRBJ2-2
CASGLGQGDLYEQYF,TRBV12-5,TRBJ2-7
CASSLSSSNQPQHF,TRBV5-1,TRBJ1-5
CASSYRSGSTDTQYF,TRBV6-5,TRBJ2-3
CASSFTTSGGYNEQFF,TRBV7-3,TRBJ2-1
CASSESSWTGQSSNQPQHF,TRBV6-1,TRBJ1-5
CASARLGGQQLHF,TRBV5-1,TRBJ1-6
CATSRTGVQETQYF,TRBV15,TRBJ2-5
CASSSVLTDTQYF,TRBV5-6,TRBJ2-3
CASSLSTGTLTDTQYF,TRBV27,TRBJ2-3
CASTEGAWETQYF,TRBV7-2,TRBJ2-5
CASSPVPGNGYTF,TRBV5-1,TRBJ1-2
CASSGQGYNQPQHF,TRBV6-5,TRBJ1-5
CSVEDPVRGPYNEQFF,TRBV29-1,TRBJ2-1
CASRPKHSGQTNQPQHF,TRBV12-2,TRBJ1-5
CASRQGLAGAGDEQYF,TRBV5-1,TRBJ2-7
CAIGTRAEGETQYF,TRBV10-3,TRBJ2-5
CASRWDRGPLLEKLFF,TRBV5-8,TRBJ1-4
CASSLRQVRYEQYF,TRBV5-6,TRBJ2-7
CASSVNRGPYEQYF,TRBV5-1,TRBJ2-7
CASRDDRGESGNTIYF,TRBV5-1,TRBJ1-3
CAISEGERGYEQYF,TRBV10-3,TRBJ2-7
CASSLGTGEEPLHF,TRBV5-1,TRBJ1-6
CASSYPRDTPASGANVLTF,TRBV5-5,TRBJ2-6
CASSMPGGGEQFF,TRBV19,TRBJ2-1
CASSLGQGPYNEQFF,TRBV27,TRBJ2-1
CASSSGGAGYTEAFF,TRBV7-2,TRBJ1-1
CASSKARQGKFIGQETQYF,TRBV21-1,TRBJ2-5
CAIKPGLAGDNEQFF,TRBV10-3,TRBJ2-1